This T cell receptor (beta chain) was recorded in a study of cytomegalovirus exposure and HLA in healthy donors. The PCR had 60 Vbeta and 13 Jbeta primers. TCRdb's table, derived via immunoSEQ multiplex PCR, lists solely in-frame clones and lacks some. The table records about 160,000 clones, about 80% of them present only once. General study points: The majority of CMV-associated TCR beta chains were reported as apparently HLA-restricted in a later analysis. A few CMV-associated chains proved CMV antigen-specific in vitro.

The V and J ends lost 0 bases and 4 bases respectively, with 9 bases between them. The CDR3 has 14 residues. Per the germline V gene, CDR1 is LGHNA and CDR2 is YNFKEQ. Details on this clone: Its antigen remains unidentified.

The receptor was isolated from a young man in good health and CMV-seropositive. This chain joins TRBV4-2 and TRBJ1-2; D is uncertain. Sequencing used PBMCs. CDR3 residues: CASSQERALYGYTF. The CDR3 DNA is TGTGCCAGCAGCCAAGAGCGGGCGCTCTATGGCTACACCTTC.